This record concerns one T cell receptor (beta chain) sequence. Its matching antigen is unknown. This record belongs to a study of T cells in localized non-small cell lung cancer. General observations from the study: Higher blood T cell density went with longer overall survival. In uninvolved adjacent lung, T cell clonality reached its highest value, exceeding tumor.

Germline CDR1 is MNHNS and CDR2 is SASEGT. CDR3 length: 16 amino acids. V lost 4 bases, J lost 0 bases, and 10 bases lay in between. Profiled with immunoSEQ multiplex PCR; TCRdb holds only in-frame clones, not every one. The sample carries around 40,000 clones, approximately 86% recorded once. The J gene is TRBJ1-6, the V gene TRBV6-1; D uncertain. This specimen was peripheral blood, taken before any cancer treatment. The TCR originated in a woman aged 18 to 49 with stage III lung adenocarcinoma. The CDR3 loop reads CASSARASSYNSPLHF. In DNA, the CDR3 is TGTGCCAGCAGTGCCCGGGCGAGCTCCTATAATTCACCCCTCCACTTT.